The clone carrying this TCR beta chain was seen a few times. Its target is not known. This record belongs to a study of T cells after yellow fever vaccination. Study-level points and caveats: Researchers noted that a small share of clonotypes showed up in both CD4 and CD8 compartments. Subsequent booster samples again held most clones from primary vaccination (less than 98% CD4, approximately 85% CD8).

The V and J ends lost 3 bases and 2 bases, in that order; junction bases with no gene match: 5. Germline V gene sequence: CDR1 DFQATT, CDR2 SNEGSKA (reference sequence). The CDR3 totals 14 residues. The 5'RACE template-switching step produced TCR cDNA and added a universal primer site and UMIs. Via MiXCR, TCRdb re-called the 5' RACE reads, giving one row per CDR3 protein. The table includes some 500,000 distinct CDR3 sequences, roughly 14% detected once. The input for sequencing was PBMCs, taken on the day of the yellow fever booster vaccination. The clonotype originates from a young man who received the YFV17D yellow fever vaccine. V is TRBV20-1 and J is TRBJ2-7; 9 nucleotides agree with TRBD2. CDR3 DNA: TGCAGTGCTAGTCCGACTAGCGGCACCTACGAGCAGTACTTC. Protein sequence: CSASPTSGTYEQYF.